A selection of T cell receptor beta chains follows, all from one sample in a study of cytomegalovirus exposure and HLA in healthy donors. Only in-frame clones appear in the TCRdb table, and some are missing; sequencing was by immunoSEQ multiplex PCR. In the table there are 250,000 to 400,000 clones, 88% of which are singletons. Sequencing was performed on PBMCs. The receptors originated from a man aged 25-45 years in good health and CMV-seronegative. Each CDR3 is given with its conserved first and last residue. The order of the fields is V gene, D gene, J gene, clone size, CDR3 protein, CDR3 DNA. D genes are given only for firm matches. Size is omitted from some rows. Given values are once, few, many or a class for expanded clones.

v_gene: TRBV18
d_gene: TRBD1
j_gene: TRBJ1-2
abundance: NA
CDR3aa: CASSLERQGHYGYTF
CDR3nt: TGTGCCAGCTCACTTGAAAGACAGGGGCACTATGGCTACACCTTC

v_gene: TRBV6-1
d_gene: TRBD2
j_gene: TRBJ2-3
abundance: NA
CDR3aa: CASSEGSSLGSGGLPYF
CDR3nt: TGTGCCAGCAGTGAAGGGTCAAGCTTGGGTAGCGGGGGCCTACCGTATTTT

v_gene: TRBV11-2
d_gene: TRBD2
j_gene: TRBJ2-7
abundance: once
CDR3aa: CASSAGLANAYEQYF
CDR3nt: TGTGCCAGCAGCGCAGGACTAGCGAACGCCTACGAGCAGTACTTC

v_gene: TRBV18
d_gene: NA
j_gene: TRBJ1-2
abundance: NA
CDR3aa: CASSPSGEGLNYGYTF
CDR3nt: TGTGCCAGCTCACCATCAGGGGAAGGGCTTAACTATGGCTACACCTTC

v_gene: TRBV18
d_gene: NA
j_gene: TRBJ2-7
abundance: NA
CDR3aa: CASSPQGNPYEQYF
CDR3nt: TGTGCCAGCTCACCCCAGGGGAACCCCTACGAGCAGTACTTC

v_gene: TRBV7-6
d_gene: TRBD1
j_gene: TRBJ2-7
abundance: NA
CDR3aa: CASSSGRRGQGRNEQYF
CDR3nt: TGTGCCAGCAGCTCCGGCCGTCGGGGACAGGGGCGCAACGAGCAGTACTTC

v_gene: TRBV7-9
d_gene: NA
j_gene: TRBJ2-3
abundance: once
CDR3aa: CASSLLASGYGDTQYF
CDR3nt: TGTGCCAGCAGCTTATTAGCGAGCGGCTACGGGGATACGCAGTATTTT

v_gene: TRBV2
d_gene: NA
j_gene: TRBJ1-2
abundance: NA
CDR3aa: CASSEGEMNPIYGYTF
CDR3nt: TGTGCCAGCAGTGAAGGCGAGATGAACCCTATCTATGGCTACACCTTC

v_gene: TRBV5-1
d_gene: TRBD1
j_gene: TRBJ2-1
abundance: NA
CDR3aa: CASSLAVTGHNEQFF
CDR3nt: TGCGCCAGCAGCTTGGCCGTGACAGGGCACAATGAGCAGTTCTTC

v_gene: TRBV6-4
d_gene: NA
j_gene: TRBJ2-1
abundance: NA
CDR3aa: CASSDPLSAYNEQFF
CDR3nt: TGTGCCAGCAGTGACCCCCTCAGTGCCTACAATGAGCAGTTCTTC

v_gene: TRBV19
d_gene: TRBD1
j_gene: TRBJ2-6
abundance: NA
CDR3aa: CASSGTGGTGANVLTF
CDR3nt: TGTGCCAGTAGCGGGACAGGGGGAACTGGGGCCAACGTCCTGACTTTC

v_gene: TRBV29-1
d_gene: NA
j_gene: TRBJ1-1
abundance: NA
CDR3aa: CSVGQGNTEAFF
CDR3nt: TGCAGCGTGGGTCAGGGGAACACTGAAGCTTTCTTT

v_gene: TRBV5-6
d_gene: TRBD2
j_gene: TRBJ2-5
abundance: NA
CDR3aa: CASSSGTSGGWGETQYF
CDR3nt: TGTGCCAGCAGCTCAGGGACTAGCGGGGGATGGGGTGAGACCCAGTACTTC

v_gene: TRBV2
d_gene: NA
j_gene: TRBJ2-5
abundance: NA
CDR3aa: CASSLQGQETQYF
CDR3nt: TGTGCCAGCAGTCTACAGGGACAAGAGACCCAGTACTTC

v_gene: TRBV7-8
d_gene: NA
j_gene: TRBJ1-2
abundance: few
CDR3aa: CASSLVSAYGYTF
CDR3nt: TGTGCCAGCAGCTTAGTCAGTGCCTATGGCTACACCTTC

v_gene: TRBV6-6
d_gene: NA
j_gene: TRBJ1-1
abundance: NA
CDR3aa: CASSYSVGGTEAFF
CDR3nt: TGTGCCAGCAGTTACTCAGTGGGGGGCACTGAAGCTTTCTTT

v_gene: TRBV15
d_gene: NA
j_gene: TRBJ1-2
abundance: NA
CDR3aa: CATQPAGRGGYTF
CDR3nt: TGTGCCACCCAACCGGCGGGGAGGGGCGGCTACACCTTC

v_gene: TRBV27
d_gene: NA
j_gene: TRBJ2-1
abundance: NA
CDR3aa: CASSLMWGRGDGNEQFF
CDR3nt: TGTGCCAGCAGTTTAATGTGGGGCAGGGGCGACGGAAATGAGCAGTTCTTC

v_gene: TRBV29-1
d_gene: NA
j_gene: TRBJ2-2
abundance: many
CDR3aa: CSGMGLNTGELFF
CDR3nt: TGCAGCGGGATGGGACTTAACACCGGGGAGCTGTTTTTT

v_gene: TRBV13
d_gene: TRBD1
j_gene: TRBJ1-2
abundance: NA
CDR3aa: CASSTRTGETNYGYTF
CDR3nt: TGTGCCAGCAGCACACGGACAGGCGAAACTAACTATGGCTACACCTTC

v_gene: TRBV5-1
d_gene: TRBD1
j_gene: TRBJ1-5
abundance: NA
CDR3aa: CASSSGQGGNQPQHF
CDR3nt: TGCGCCAGCAGCTCGGGACAGGGTGGGAATCAGCCCCAGCATTTT

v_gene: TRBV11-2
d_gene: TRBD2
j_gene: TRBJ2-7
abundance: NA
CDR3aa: CASSLWGGGGAQTGYEQYF
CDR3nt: TGTGCCAGCAGCTTATGGGGCGGCGGGGGGGCCCAAACTGGCTACGAGCAGTACTTC

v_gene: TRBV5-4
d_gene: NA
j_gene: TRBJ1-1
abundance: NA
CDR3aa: CASSSTTASPEAFF
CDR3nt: TGTGCCAGCAGCTCCACGACAGCGTCCCCCGAAGCTTTCTTT

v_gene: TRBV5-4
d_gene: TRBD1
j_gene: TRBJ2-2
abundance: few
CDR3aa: CASKDGTGGEGGELFF
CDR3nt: TGTGCCAGCAAGGACGGGACAGGGGGCGAAGGAGGGGAGCTGTTTTTT

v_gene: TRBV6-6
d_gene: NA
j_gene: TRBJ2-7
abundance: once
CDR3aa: CASSITSLGPEQYF
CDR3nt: TGTGCCAGCAGTATCACCTCCCTAGGTCCCGAGCAGTACTTC

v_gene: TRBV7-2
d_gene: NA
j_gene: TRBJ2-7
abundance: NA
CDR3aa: CASSLGVFTDYEQYF
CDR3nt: TGTGCCAGCAGCTTAGGGGTGTTTACAGACTACGAGCAGTACTTC

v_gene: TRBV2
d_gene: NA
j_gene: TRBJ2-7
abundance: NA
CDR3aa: CASRDNGGGYEQYF
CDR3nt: TGTGCCAGCAGGGACAACGGGGGAGGATACGAGCAGTACTTC

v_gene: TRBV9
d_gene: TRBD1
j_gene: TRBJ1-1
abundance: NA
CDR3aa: CASSGSGGDMNTEAFF
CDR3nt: TGTGCCAGCAGCGGATCAGGGGGCGACATGAACACTGAAGCTTTCTTT

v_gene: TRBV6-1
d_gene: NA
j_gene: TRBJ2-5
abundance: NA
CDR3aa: CASSGADTNLQETQYF
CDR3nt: TGTGCCAGCAGTGGGGCTGACACGAACCTTCAAGAGACCCAGTACTTC

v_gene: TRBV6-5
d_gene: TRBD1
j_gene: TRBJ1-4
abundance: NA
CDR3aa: CASSPGQGAGEKLFF
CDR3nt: TGTGCCAGCAGCCCCGGACAGGGGGCAGGTGAAAAACTGTTTTTT

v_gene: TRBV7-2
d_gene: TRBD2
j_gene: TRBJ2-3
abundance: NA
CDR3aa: CASSIGDYTSDTQYF
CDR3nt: TGTGCCAGCAGCATAGGGGACTACACTTCAGATACGCAGTATTTT

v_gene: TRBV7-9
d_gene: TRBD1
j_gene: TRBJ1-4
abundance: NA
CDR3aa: CASSDRGVSEKLFF
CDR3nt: TGTGCCAGCAGCGACAGGGGGGTTAGTGAAAAACTGTTTTTT

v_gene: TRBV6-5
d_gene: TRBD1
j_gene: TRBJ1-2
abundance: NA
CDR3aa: CASSSHLGGKDYGYTF
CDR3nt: TGTGCCAGCAGTTCCCACTTAGGGGGCAAGGACTATGGCTACACCTTC

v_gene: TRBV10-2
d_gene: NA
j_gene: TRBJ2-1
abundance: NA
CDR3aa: CASSPTRFGEFF
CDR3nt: TGCGCCAGCAGCCCCACTAGGTTCGGGGAGTTCTTC

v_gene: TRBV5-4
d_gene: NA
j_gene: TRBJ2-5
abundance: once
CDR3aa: CASSLEWASQETQYF
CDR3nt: TGTGCCAGCAGCTTGGAGTGGGCCTCCCAGGAGACCCAGTACTTC

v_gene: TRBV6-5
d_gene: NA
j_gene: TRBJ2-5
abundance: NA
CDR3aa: CASSYGGAQETQYF
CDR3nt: TGTGCCAGCAGTTATGGGGGGGCTCAAGAGACCCAGTACTTC

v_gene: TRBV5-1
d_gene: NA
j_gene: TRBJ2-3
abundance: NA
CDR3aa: CASSATGIPTDTQYF
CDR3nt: TGCGCCAGCAGCGCTACAGGGATCCCCACAGATACGCAGTATTTT